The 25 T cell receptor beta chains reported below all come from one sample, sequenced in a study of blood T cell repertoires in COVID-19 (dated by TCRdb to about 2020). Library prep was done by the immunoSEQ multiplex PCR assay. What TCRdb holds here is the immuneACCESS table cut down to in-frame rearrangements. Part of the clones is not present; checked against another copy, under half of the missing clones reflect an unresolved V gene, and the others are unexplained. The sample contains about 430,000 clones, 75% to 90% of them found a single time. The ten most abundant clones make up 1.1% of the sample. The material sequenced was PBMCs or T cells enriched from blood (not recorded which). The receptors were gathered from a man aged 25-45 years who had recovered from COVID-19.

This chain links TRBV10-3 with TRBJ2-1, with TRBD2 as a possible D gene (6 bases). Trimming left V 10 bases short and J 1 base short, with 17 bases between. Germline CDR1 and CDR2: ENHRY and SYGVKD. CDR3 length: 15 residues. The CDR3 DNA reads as TGTGCCACTACGCATCGTAGCGGATCCTACAATGAGCAGTTCTTC. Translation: CATTHRSGSYNEQFF.

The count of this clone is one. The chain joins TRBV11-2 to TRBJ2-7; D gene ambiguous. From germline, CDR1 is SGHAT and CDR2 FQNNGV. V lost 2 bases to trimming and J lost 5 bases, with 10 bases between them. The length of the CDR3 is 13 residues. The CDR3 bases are TGTGCCAGCAGCTTAAATCTAGTGAACGAGCAGTACTTC. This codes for CASSLNLVNEQYF.

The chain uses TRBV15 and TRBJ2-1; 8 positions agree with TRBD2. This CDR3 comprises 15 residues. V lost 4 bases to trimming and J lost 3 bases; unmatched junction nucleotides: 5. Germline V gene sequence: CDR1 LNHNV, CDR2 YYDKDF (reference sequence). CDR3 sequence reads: CATSTAGADYNEQFF. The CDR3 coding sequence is TGTGCCACCAGCACAGCGGGAGCGGACTACAATGAGCAGTTCTTC. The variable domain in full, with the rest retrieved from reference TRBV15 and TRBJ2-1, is DAMVIQNPRYQVTQFGKPVTLSCSQTLNHNVMYWYQQKSSQAPKLLFHYYDKDFNNEADTPDNFQSRRPNTSFCFLDIRSPGLGDTAMYLCATSTAGADYNEQFFGPGTRLTVL.

The CDR3 nucleotides read TGTGCCAGCAGCCAAGGTAGCAGGGGGGAACAGTACTTC. Its protein product is CASSQGSRGEQYF. The J gene is TRBJ2-7, the V gene TRBV3-1 (or the pseudogene TRBV3-2), with a tentative D call TRBD1 (7 bases). V dropped 1 base and J dropped 10 bases, with 14 bases sitting between them. The germline gives CDR1 LGHDT, CDR2 YNNKEL (reference sequence). The CDR3 sequence is 13 residues long.

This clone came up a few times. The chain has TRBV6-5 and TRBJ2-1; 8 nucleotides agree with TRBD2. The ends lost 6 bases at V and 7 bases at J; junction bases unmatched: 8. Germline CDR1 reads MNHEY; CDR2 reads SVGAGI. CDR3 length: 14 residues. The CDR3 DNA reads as TGTGCCAGCAGGTCCAGCGGGAGTGGGAATGAGCAGTTCTTC. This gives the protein CASRSSGSGNEQFF.

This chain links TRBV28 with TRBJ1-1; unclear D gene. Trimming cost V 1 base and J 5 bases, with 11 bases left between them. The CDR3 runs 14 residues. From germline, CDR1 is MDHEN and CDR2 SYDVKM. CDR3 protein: CASSLLGGRTEAFF. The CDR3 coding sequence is TGTGCCAGCAGTTTATTAGGCGGGAGAACTGAAGCTTTCTTT.

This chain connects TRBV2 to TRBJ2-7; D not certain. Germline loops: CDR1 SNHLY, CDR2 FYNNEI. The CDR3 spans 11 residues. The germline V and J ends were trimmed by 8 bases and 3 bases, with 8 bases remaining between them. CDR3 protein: CASSSGYEQYF. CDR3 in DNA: TGTGCCAGCTCTTCGGGCTACGAGCAGTACTTC.

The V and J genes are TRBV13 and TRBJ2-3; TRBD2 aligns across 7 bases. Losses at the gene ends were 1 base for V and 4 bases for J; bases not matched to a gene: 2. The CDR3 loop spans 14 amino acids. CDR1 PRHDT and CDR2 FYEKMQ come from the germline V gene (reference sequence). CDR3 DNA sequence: TGTGCCAGCAGCTTAGAGCGGGATCCAGATACGCAGTATTTT. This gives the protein CASSLERDPDTQYF. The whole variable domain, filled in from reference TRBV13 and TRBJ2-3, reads AAGVIQSPRHLIKEKRETATLKCYPIPRHDTVYWYQQGPGQDPQFLISFYEKMQSDKGSIPDRFSAQQFSDYHSELNMSSLELGDSALYFCASSLERDPDTQYFGPGTRLTVL.

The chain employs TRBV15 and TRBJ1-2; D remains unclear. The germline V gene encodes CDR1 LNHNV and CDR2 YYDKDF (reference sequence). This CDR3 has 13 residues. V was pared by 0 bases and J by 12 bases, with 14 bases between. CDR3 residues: CATSRDLTAIHTF. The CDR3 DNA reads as TGTGCCACCAGCAGAGATTTAACAGCTATTCACACCTTC.

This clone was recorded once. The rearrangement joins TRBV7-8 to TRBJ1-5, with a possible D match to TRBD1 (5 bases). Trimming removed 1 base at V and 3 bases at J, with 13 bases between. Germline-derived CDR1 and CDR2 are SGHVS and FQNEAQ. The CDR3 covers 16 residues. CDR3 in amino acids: CASSLVSGGHNQPQHF. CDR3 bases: TGTGCCAGCAGCTTAGTTTCGGGAGGACACAATCAGCCCCAGCATTTT.

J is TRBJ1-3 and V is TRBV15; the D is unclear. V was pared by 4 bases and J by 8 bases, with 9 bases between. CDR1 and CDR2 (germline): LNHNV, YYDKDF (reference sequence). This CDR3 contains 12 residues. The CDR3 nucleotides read TGTGCCACCAGCACGTACGCGGACACCATATATTTT. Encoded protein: CATSTYADTIYF. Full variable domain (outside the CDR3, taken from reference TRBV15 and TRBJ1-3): DAMVIQNPRYQVTQFGKPVTLSCSQTLNHNVMYWYQQKSSQAPKLLFHYYDKDFNNEADTPDNFQSRRPNTSFCFLDIRSPGLGDTAMYLCATSTYADTIYFGEGSWLTVV.

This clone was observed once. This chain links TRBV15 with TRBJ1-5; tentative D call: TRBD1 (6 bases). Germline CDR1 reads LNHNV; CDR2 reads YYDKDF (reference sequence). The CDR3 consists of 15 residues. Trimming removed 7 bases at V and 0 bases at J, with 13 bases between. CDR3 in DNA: TGTGCCACCACTAGGGGGTCATATAGCAATCAGCCCCAGCATTTT. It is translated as CATTRGSYSNQPQHF. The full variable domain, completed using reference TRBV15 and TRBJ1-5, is DAMVIQNPRYQVTQFGKPVTLSCSQTLNHNVMYWYQQKSSQAPKLLFHYYDKDFNNEADTPDNFQSRRPNTSFCFLDIRSPGLGDTAMYLCATTRGSYSNQPQHFGDGTRLSIL.

The CDR3 sequence is CASSQGEGDGNQPQHF. In nucleotides, the CDR3 is TGTGCCAGCAGCCAGGGGGAGGGGGACGGCAATCAGCCCCAGCATTTT. The chain employs TRBV4-2 and TRBJ1-5; D possibly corresponds to TRBD1 (6 bases). V was trimmed by 3 bases and J by 2 bases, leaving 14 bases between them. CDR1 and CDR2 (germline): LGHNA, YNFKEQ. This CDR3 comprises 16 residues.

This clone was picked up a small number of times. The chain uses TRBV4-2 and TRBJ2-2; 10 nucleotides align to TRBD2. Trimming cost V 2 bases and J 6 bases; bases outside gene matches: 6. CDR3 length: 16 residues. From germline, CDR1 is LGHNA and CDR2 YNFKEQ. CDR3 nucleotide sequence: TGTGCCAGCAGCCAACCTAGCGGGAGAACTGCCGGGGAGCTGTTTTTT. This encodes CASSQPSGRTAGELFF.

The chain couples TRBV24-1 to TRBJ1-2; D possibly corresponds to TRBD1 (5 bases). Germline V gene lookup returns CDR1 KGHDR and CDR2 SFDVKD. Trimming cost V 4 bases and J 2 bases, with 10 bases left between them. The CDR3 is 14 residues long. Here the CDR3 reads CATSDVQENYGYTF. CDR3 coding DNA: TGTGCCACCAGTGACGTACAGGAGAACTATGGCTACACCTTC.

Here the CDR3 reads CAWSPDRGYGSSPLHF. The CDR3 region has the DNA TGTGCCTGGAGCCCGGACAGGGGGTATGGTTCGTCACCCCTCCACTTT. The V and J genes are TRBV30 and TRBJ1-6; 10 positions agree with TRBD1. Trimming took 3 bases from V and 10 from J; bases not matched to a gene: 12. This CDR3 spans 16 amino acids. CDR1 is GTSNPN and CDR2 is SVGIG in the germline V gene (reference sequence).

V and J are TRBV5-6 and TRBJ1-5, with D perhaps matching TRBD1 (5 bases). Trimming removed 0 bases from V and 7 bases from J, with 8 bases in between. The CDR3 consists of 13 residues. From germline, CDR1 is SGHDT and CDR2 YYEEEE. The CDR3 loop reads CASSLGGGQPQHF. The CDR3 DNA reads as TGTGCCAGCAGCTTGGGGGGCGGACAGCCCCAGCATTTT.

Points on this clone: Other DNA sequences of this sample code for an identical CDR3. In DNA, the CDR3 is TGTGCCAGCAGCCTGTTGGAGACCCAGTACTTC. Protein product: CASSLLETQYF. V and J are TRBV5-5 and TRBJ2-5; D ambiguous. Germline V gives CDR1 SGHKS, CDR2 YYEKEE (reference sequence). This CDR3 is built from 11 residues. V was pared by 4 bases and J by 5 bases, with 6 bases between.

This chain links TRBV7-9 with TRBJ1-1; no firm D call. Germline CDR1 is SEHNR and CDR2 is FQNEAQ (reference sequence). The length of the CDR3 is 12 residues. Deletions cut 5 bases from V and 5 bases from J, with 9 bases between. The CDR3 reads CASSLRLTEAFF. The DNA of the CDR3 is TGTGCCAGCAGCCTAAGACTTACTGAAGCTTTCTTT.

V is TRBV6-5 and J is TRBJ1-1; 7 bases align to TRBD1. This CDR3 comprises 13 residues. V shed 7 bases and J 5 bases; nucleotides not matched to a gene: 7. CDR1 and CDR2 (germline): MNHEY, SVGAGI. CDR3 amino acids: CASMMTGSTEAFF. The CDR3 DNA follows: TGTGCCAGCATGATGACAGGGTCTACTGAAGCTTTCTTT.

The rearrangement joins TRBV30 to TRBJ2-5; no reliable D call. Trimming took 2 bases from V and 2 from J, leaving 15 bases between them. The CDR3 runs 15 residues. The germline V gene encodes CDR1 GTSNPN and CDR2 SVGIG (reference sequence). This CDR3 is CAWSPPISVQETQYF. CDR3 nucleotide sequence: TGTGCCTGGAGTCCCCCTATAAGCGTACAAGAGACCCAGTACTTC.

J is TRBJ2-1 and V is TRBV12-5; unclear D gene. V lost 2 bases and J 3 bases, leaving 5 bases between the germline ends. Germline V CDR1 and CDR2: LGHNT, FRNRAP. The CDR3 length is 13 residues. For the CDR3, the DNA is TGTGCTAGTGGTTTGACTAACTACAATGAGCAGTTCTTC. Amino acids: CASGLTNYNEQFF. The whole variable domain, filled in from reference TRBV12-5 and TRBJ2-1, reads DARVTQTPRHKVTEMGQEVTMRCQPILGHNTVFWYRQTMMQGLELLAYFRNRAPLDDSGMPKDRFSAEMPDATLATLKIQPSEPRDSAVYFCASGLTNYNEQFFGPGTRLTVL.

The CDR3 is CASSLITEAFF. CDR3 DNA sequence: TGTGCCAGCAGCCTTATAACTGAAGCTTTCTTT. The chain has TRBV14 and TRBJ1-1; D is unclear. V was trimmed by 4 bases and J by 5 bases, leaving 5 bases between them. The V gene's germline CDR1 is SGHDN and CDR2 FVKESK. The CDR3 has 11 residues.

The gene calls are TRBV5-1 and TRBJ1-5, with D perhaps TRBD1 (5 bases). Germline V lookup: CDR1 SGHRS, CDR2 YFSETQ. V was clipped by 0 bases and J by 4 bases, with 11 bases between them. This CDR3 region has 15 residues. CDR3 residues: CASSLVPGKNQPQHF. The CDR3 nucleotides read TGCGCCAGCAGCTTGGTGCCAGGGAAAAATCAGCCCCAGCATTTT.

CDR3 amino acids: CASSQGRGRYNEQFF. CDR3 in DNA: TGTGCCAGCAGCCAAGGCAGGGGGCGATACAATGAGCAGTTCTTC. V and J are TRBV11-3 and TRBJ2-1; 8 bases fit TRBD1. The V gene end was trimmed by 5 bases and the J gene end by 4 bases; junction bases not matched to a gene: 7. Germline assignment: CDR1 SGHNT and CDR2 YENEEA. The length of the CDR3 is 15 residues.